The T cell receptor beta chain under discussion was sequenced for a study of cytomegalovirus exposure and HLA in healthy donors (dated by TCRdb to the late 2010s). Concerning the study at large: In an earlier analysis of some 550 of the donors, 250 to 350 Gb of sequence data and 100 million or so unique TCR beta sequences from 150 million to 200 million T cells were reported. An early release that covered 500 to 800 HLA-typed donors contained around 300 gigabases of sequencing data and around 80 million unique TCR sequences. The genetic ancestry cluster associated with self-reported Caucasian donors included roughly 84% of the roughly 380 genotyped donors. The study was designed to test whether signatures of past pathogen exposure could be identified by cataloging public T cell receptors. The T cell repertoires of 670 or so subjects were profiled by immunosequencing and related to cytomegalovirus serostatus. In addition to the first cohort of 666 subjects, a separate validation cohort of 120 different subjects was used. To predict cytomegalovirus infection status, the study brought together high-throughput TCR immunosequencing, statistical association of individual TCRs with disease status, and machine learning. A later analysis re-examined previously published TCR beta repertoires from just over 650 donors and added high-resolution HLA genotyping to investigate patterns of TCR occurrence. Rather than using new phenotypic data, the later analysis identified candidate immune exposures from TCR beta sequences and from how often those sequences occurred across donors. In an earlier analysis of around 540 of the donors, high-throughput TCR beta sequencing was used to judge whether each TCR beta V gene segment behaved as functional or pseudogenic. Donor age, sex, ethnicity and CMV serostatus were compiled together with the repertoire data. In a later genetic analysis, genome-wide SNP genotypes for about three fifths of the roughly 670 donors were used, and that subset was treated as a discovery cohort. All discovery cohort repertoires had been generated on a single sequencing platform. Class I and class II HLA loci were covered by the typing at four-digit resolution. Typing coverage differed by locus: A, B, C, DRB1 and DQB1 were typed in about 620-630 donors, DQA1 in about 550, DPA1 in around 600, and DPB1 in just under 480. Roughly 5 DR-DQ haplotypes were handled as single units for association and clustering, since linkage in the cohort was strong. Across approximately 400 genotyped donors of the cohort, an average of 235,054 unique TCR beta nucleotide sequences per donor were sequenced, and roughly 18% of those sequences were non-productive.

General study outcomes and caveats: A further reported finding was that TCR beta sequences accurately predicted the HLA-A and HLA-B alleles for most subjects in the first cohort. Only TCR beta chains were sequenced in this cohort, and the absence of alpha or paired-chain data limited detectable features. In a later analysis, over 15,000 TCR beta sequences were associated with specific HLA alleles at a false discovery rate of 0.05. According to a later analysis, parvovirus B19, influenza, CMV and Epstein-Barr virus appeared linked to several top co-occurrence clusters. A later genetic analysis reported fewer N-insertions in productive TCRs among donors in an Asian-associated ancestry cluster than the roughly 700-donor mean. The authors suggested that the approach could potentially be extended to other disease states and immunological phenotypes. When HLA alleles, especially DR and DQ, strongly co-occurred, attributing TCR associations to individual alleles was difficult. A later analysis found that most CMV-associated TCR beta chains appeared HLA-restricted, with HLA associations seemingly driven largely by CMV exposure. Most TCR sequences were seen in very few donors, while some public TCRs were found in many individuals. Linkage disequilibrium might explain the correlated functional status among segregating V segments, but an unknown experimental factor could not be excluded. Over 15 rarely observed V segments, including chromosome 9 orphons, were excluded from the earlier analysis of just under 600 of the donors because counts were too low. In vitro tests confirmed that a few of the cytomegalovirus-associated TCR beta chains recognize cytomegalovirus antigens. A later genetic analysis associated a missense DCLRE1C variant with V-gene and J-gene trimming of TCR beta chains, and an independent cohort replicated the association. A cluster of highly shared sequence variants was judged likely to represent a technical artifact of the sequencing pipeline. For the cohort, immune exposure information was limited to CMV serostatus. In an earlier analysis of about 600 of the donors, most TCR beta V segments appeared in productive rearrangements about 87% or about 30% of the time, broadly matching IMGT annotations. Some IMGT-functional V segments, including TRBV6-2 and TRBV6-3, could not be distinguished by the 87-base-pair reads and were therefore excluded. A later analysis found that HLA-associated TCR beta chains were more clonally expanded and had lower generation probabilities than equally common non-associated chains. A total of roughly 160 TCR beta chains were listed by the study as associated with cytomegalovirus. Roughly uniform sequencing depth across donors was assumed in presence/absence analyses, although this assumption may not hold. Because HLA typing was missing for some donors at each locus, association tests included only the typed subset. In both the original and validation cohorts, the classifier was reported to diagnose cytomegalovirus status with high specificity and sensitivity. In a later analysis, TCR association rates were found to vary across HLA loci, with the most associated TCRs seen for DRB1 alleles and the fewest for HLA-C alleles.

CDR3 length: 16 amino acids, cysteine to phenylalanine. CDR3 DNA is the only sequence kept; it has 48 bases, read in frame from the first base. Library prep was done by the immunoSEQ multiplex PCR assay. The multiplex PCR relied on a mix of 60 forward primers for TCR Vbeta segments and 13 reverse primers for TCR Jbeta segments. The CDR3 region of rearranged TCR beta genes was amplified from genomic DNA by a multiplex PCR assay. Amplified TCR beta libraries were sequenced as 87-base-pair reads on the Illumina HiSeq System. The paper's processing steps were these. In a later analysis, tens of millions of unique TCR beta chains were counted across the approximately 640 repertoires, and roughly 11 million of these chains were shared by at least two donors. Raw reads were error-corrected and collapsed into unique sequences with a nearest-neighbor algorithm that merged closely related sequences to remove PCR and sequencing errors. CDR3 sequences were aligned to IMGT reference sequences to assign V, D and J gene segments. Each retained sequence needed at least a six-nucleotide match to both a V gene segment and a J gene segment. Rearrangements were classified as productive when the CDR3 lacked stop codons and remained in frame with V and J, and all other rearrangements were classified as non-productive. CDR3 was defined according to IMGT convention as the region running from the second conserved V-encoded cysteine to the conserved J-encoded phenylalanine. In an earlier analysis of around 640 of the donors, sequences lacking an unambiguous match to a single V gene segment were excluded. In an earlier analysis of a few hundred of the donors, V segments were called functional above 56.7% productive rearrangements and were called segregating when the between-donor standard deviation exceeded 5%. To diagnose cytomegalovirus status from the catalog of TCR beta chain sequences, a statistical classification framework was built. A later analysis assigned V and J genes by comparing TCR nucleotide sequences with IMGT/GENE-DB human TR gene sequences. In a later analysis, CDR3 sequences and most-parsimonious VDJ recombination scenarios were assigned using the TCRdist pipeline. In a later analysis, every TCR beta chain was defined by the combination of its CDR3 amino acid sequence and its V-gene family, and reads without a unique V-gene family were dropped. In a later analysis, nearly 600 highly shared, low-generation-probability nucleotide sequences were removed to address suspected cross-contamination and a sequencing artifact. For each public chain, a later analysis derived a clonal expansion index from normalized ranks of inferred template counts within each repertoire. In a later analysis, generation probabilities were computed with a VDJ recombination model fitted to out-of-frame rearrangements, and the resulting probabilities were checked against IGoR. In a later analysis, TCR-TCR, TCR-HLA and TCR-CMV co-occurrence was scored with hypergeometric tests, and a repertoire-size bias correction was applied to TCR pairs. In a later analysis, false discovery rates were estimated by permuting HLA or CMV assignments 20 times. In a later analysis, co-occurring TCRs were grouped using DBSCAN, and TCRdist sequence similarity was added for clustering within HLA-allele-positive subsets. For co-occurrence clustering, repertoires with fewer than 30,000 or more than 120,000 public chains were excluded, along with five repertoires with anomalous nucleotide sharing. Imported from immuneACCESS, the table was reduced by TCRdb to in-frame sequences with V and J called. These copies leave out some clones; in studies compared against another copy, an unresolved V gene accounts for under half, and the cause of the remainder is not known. D and trimming were read from the DNA, whereas the V and J calls and clone size are those reported in that table. For this sample the table gives some 150,000 clones, of which 74% were detected only once. The top ten clones comprise 4.3% of the sample.

In regard to this clone: The specificity of this receptor is unknown. Per-base qualities were not stored, and no clone one base away is much larger.

The cohort comprised approximately 700 healthy bone marrow donors. All cohort members were sampled while nominally healthy, although unrecorded immune exposures were likely present. The donor was CMV seropositive and belonged to the group of 250 to 350 seropositive cohort members. Every donor gave a peripheral blood sample, and the peripheral blood mononuclear cells from that sample were used for TCR beta sequencing. The Qiagen DNeasy Blood Extraction Kit was used to extract genomic DNA from the blood cell samples. This TCR was sampled from a man between 18 and 29 years old in good health and CMV-seropositive. Sequencing was done on a sample of PBMCs. The rearranged chain carries TRBV21-1 and TRBJ1-2. TRBV21-1 is a known pseudogene. The nucleotide sequence reads as follows: TGTGCCAGCAGCAAAGCCCTCGGACTGGGTAACTATGGCTACACCTTC. It translates as CASSKALGLGNYGYTF.